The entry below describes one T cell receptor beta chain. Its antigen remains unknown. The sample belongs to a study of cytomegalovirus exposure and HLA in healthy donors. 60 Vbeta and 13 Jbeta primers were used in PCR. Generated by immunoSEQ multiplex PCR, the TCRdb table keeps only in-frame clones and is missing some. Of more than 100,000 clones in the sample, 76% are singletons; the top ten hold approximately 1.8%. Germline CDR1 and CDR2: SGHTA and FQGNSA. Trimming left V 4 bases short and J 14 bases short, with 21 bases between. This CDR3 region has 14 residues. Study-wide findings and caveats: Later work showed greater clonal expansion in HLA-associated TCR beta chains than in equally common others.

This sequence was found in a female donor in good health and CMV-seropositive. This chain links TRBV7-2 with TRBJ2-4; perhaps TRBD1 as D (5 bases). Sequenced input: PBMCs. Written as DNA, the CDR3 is TGTGCCAGCAGCTCCCCCCAACCTAGGGGTAGTAAGTACTTC. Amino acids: CASSSPQPRGSKYF. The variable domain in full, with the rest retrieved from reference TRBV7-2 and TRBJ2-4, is GAGVSQSPSNKVTEKGKDVELRCDPISGHTALYWYRQSLGQGLEFLIYFQGNSAPDKSGLPSDRFSAERTGGSVSTLTIQRTQQEDSAVYLCASSSPQPRGSKYFGAGTRLSVL.